This is a list of T cell receptor beta chains from one sample in a study of prognosis after radiotherapy for stage I lung cancer. Each CDR3 protein is one row after TCRdb ran MiXCR on the multiplex PCR reads. The sample has about 35,000 distinct CDR3 sequences, 30% to 35% seen once. The sequencing here drew on PBMCs, taken before or after stereotactic body radiation therapy (not recorded which). The receptors were gathered from a donor of 50 years or more with non-small cell lung cancer. Each CDR3 is given with its conserved first and last residue. D genes are given only for firm matches. Only part of the rows carry a size: once, few, many, or a class if the clone is expanded.

J: TRBJ2-3
V: TRBV12-3/TRBV12-4
D: TRBD2
size: many
CDR3: CASSSGTSGGTRTDTQYF
DNA: TGTGCCAGCAGTTCCGGGACTAGCGGGGGGACGCGCACAGATACGCAGTATTTT

J: TRBJ2-7
V: TRBV20-1
D: .
size: many
CDR3: CSASPRTPPGEQYF
DNA: TGCAGTGCTAGTCCTAGGACGCCCCCGGGGGAGCAGTACTTC

J: TRBJ1-1
V: TRBV28
D: TRBD1
size: many
CDR3: CASAGQSEAFF
DNA: TGTGCCAGCGCGGGACAGTCTGAAGCTTTCTTT

J: TRBJ1-1
V: TRBV28
D: .
size: many
CDR3: CASSFIGRVTEAFF
DNA: TGTGCCAGCAGTTTTATAGGGAGGGTCACTGAAGCTTTCTTT

J: TRBJ2-1
V: TRBV5-5
D: TRBD1
size: many
CDR3: CASSLGGQNNEQFF
DNA: TGTGCCAGCAGCTTGGGGGGACAGAACAATGAGCAGTTCTTC

J: TRBJ2-7
V: TRBV20-1
D: .
size: once
CDR3: CSAGLQEYEQYF
DNA: TGCAGTGCGGGACTGCAGGAATACGAGCAGTACTTC

J: TRBJ1-1
V: TRBV12-3/TRBV12-4
D: TRBD1
size: many
CDR3: CASSPKDRGHTEAFF
DNA: TGTGCCAGCAGTCCCAAGGACAGGGGGCACACTGAAGCTTTCTTT

J: TRBJ1-1
V: TRBV29-1
D: .
size: .
CDR3: CSAPVWENTEAFF
DNA: TGCAGCGCTCCAGTGTGGGAGAACACTGAAGCTTTCTTT

J: TRBJ1-2
V: TRBV20-1
D: .
size: many
CDR3: CSARSQGHYGYTF
DNA: TGCAGTGCTAGGAGTCAGGGGCACTATGGCTACACCTTC

J: TRBJ1-6
V: TRBV28
D: TRBD1
size: many
CDR3: CASSFGTGDNSPLHF
DNA: TGTGCCAGCAGTTTTGGGACAGGGGATAATTCACCCCTCCACTTT

J: TRBJ1-6
V: TRBV2
D: .
size: .
CDR3: CASIWVEGRTPLHF
DNA: TGTGCCAGCATATGGGTAGAAGGGCGAACACCCCTCCACTTT

J: TRBJ1-5
V: TRBV6-1
D: .
size: .
CDR3: CASRPTGDIKQPQHF
DNA: TGTGCCAGCAGACCTACAGGCGATATCAAACAGCCCCAGCATTTT

J: TRBJ2-2
V: TRBV20-1
D: TRBD2
size: .
CDR3: CSARDRRGGANTGELFF
DNA: TGCAGTGCTAGAGATCGGCGGGGGGGAGCGAACACCGGGGAGCTGTTTTTT

J: TRBJ2-7
V: TRBV7-3
D: .
size: .
CDR3: CASSISGIGTGAYEQYF
DNA: TGTGCCAGCAGTATTAGCGGTATTGGCACCGGGGCCTACGAGCAGTACTTC

J: TRBJ1-5
V: TRBV12-3/TRBV12-4
D: .
size: many
CDR3: CASSFGRVNRPQHF
DNA: TGTGCCAGCAGTTTTGGCAGGGTGAATCGACCCCAGCATTTT

J: TRBJ1-5
V: TRBV5-1
D: TRBD1
size: many
CDR3: CASSLDPQGEGNQPQHF
DNA: TGCGCCAGCAGCTTGGACCCCCAGGGGGAAGGAAATCAGCCCCAGCATTTT

J: TRBJ2-7
V: TRBV6-1
D: .
size: many
CDR3: CASRSGLSTYEQYF
DNA: TGTGCCAGCAGGTCGGGACTTTCGACCTACGAGCAGTACTTC

J: TRBJ2-7
V: TRBV20-1
D: TRBD2
size: few
CDR3: CSARDTPRGGLFEQYF
DNA: TGTAGTGCTAGAGACACCCCGCGGGGGGGCCTTTTCGAGCAGTACTTC

J: TRBJ1-1
V: TRBV7-8
D: .
size: many
CDR3: CASSLGPANTEAFF
DNA: TGTGCCAGCAGCCTCGGACCTGCAAACACTGAAGCTTTCTTT

J: TRBJ1-1
V: TRBV10-3
D: TRBD1
size: many
CDR3: CAITFRQGETEAFF
DNA: TGTGCCATCACTTTTAGACAGGGCGAGACTGAAGCTTTCTTT

J: TRBJ2-4
V: TRBV7-9
D: .
size: few
CDR3: CASSFSENGIQYF
DNA: TGTGCCAGCAGCTTTAGCGAAAACGGCATTCAGTACTTC

J: TRBJ1-5
V: TRBV6-9
D: .
size: .
CDR3: CASSLRGANQPQHF
DNA: TGTGCCAGCAGTTTAAGAGGGGCCAATCAGCCCCAGCATTTT

J: TRBJ2-5
V: TRBV2
D: .
size: many
CDR3: CASHGARETQYF
DNA: TGTGCCAGTCATGGGGCCCGGGAGACCCAGTACTTC

J: TRBJ2-2
V: TRBV6-1
D: TRBD2
size: .
CDR3: CASSTSGSGSGELFF
DNA: TGTGCCAGCAGTACTAGCGGGAGTGGCTCCGGGGAGCTGTTTTTT

J: TRBJ1-2
V: TRBV5-5
D: .
size: many
CDR3: CASSLVGIDGYTF
DNA: TGTGCCAGCAGCTTGGTGGGGATCGATGGCTACACCTTC

J: TRBJ2-2
V: TRBV2
D: .
size: many
CDR3: CASSGAGAHIGELFF
DNA: TGTGCCAGCAGTGGGGCGGGGGCTCATATCGGGGAGCTGTTTTTT

J: TRBJ2-3
V: TRBV7-9
D: TRBD1
size: many
CDR3: CASGTGTDTQYF
DNA: TGTGCCAGCGGGACAGGGACAGATACGCAGTATTTT

J: TRBJ2-5
V: TRBV19
D: TRBD2
size: many
CDR3: CASSIIGSGGREETQYF
DNA: TGTGCCAGTAGTATTATCGGTAGCGGGGGGAGAGAAGAGACCCAGTACTTC

J: TRBJ2-4
V: TRBV20-1
D: TRBD1
size: many
CDR3: CSAIDRGTDIQYF
DNA: TGCAGTGCAATTGACAGGGGGACCGACATTCAGTACTTC

J: TRBJ2-1
V: TRBV11-2
D: TRBD2
size: many
CDR3: CASSPGLALSEQFF
DNA: TGTGCCAGCAGCCCAGGACTAGCGCTGAGTGAGCAGTTCTTC

J: TRBJ1-3
V: TRBV19
D: .
size: many
CDR3: CASKRGLTFGNTIYF
DNA: TGTGCCAGCAAACGAGGGCTAACGTTTGGAAACACCATATATTTT

J: TRBJ1-1
V: TRBV10-3
D: .
size: many
CDR3: CAMSNGGQRGSEAFF
DNA: TGTGCCATGAGTAACGGTGGACAGCGAGGATCTGAAGCTTTCTTT

J: TRBJ2-7
V: TRBV2
D: .
size: .
CDR3: CASIGQTESYEQYF
DNA: TGTGCCAGCATCGGGCAGACGGAATCCTACGAGCAGTACTTC

J: TRBJ1-5
V: TRBV12-3/TRBV12-4
D: .
size: .
CDR3: CASSPNSGAYQPQHF
DNA: TGTGCCAGCAGTCCAAACAGCGGGGCCTATCAGCCCCAGCATTTT

J: TRBJ2-1
V: TRBV6-2/TRBV6-3
D: .
size: .
CDR3: CVGREGTGRNEQFF
DNA: TGTGTCGGCAGAGAGGGGACGGGGCGGAATGAGCAGTTCTTC

J: TRBJ1-2
V: TRBV27
D: .
size: many
CDR3: CASSLSSRGGVYGYTF
DNA: TGTGCCAGCAGTTTATCGTCAAGAGGGGGGGTCTATGGCTACACCTTC

J: TRBJ2-7
V: TRBV6-1
D: TRBD1
size: .
CDR3: CASSEFPRQGDYEQYF
DNA: TGTGCCAGCAGTGAATTTCCGAGACAGGGTGACTACGAGCAGTACTTC